The 18 T cell receptor beta chains presented below share a single source sample, sequenced in a study of shared clonotypes between healthy human individuals. Method: immunoSEQ multiplex PCR; TCRdb's copy keeps in-frame clones and lacks some. The profile shows about 1.5 million clones, approximately 98% of them singletons. Sequenced: naive CD4+ T cells sorted from blood. Regarding subset: CD45RA+ positively selected. The receptors originated from a man aged 30 to 45 in good health.

Here the CDR3 DNA reads TGTGCCAGCAGTAAGGGAGATTTTGACACCGGGGAGCTGTTTTTT. Residues: CASSKGDFDTGELFF. The chain uses TRBV11-2 and TRBJ2-2; possibly TRBD2 for D (5 bases). Germline V gives CDR1 SGHAT, CDR2 FQNNGV. The length of the CDR3 is 15 residues. The ends were cut back, 6 bases at V and 3 bases at J, with 14 bases in the middle.

The chain is built from TRBV5-1 and TRBJ2-7, with TRBD2 matching 14 bases. The J segment lost 0 bases and the V segment lost 4 bases, leaving 6 bases of the junction unmatched. Germline CDR1 and CDR2: SGHRS and YFSETQ. The CDR3 is 17 amino acids. In DNA, the CDR3 is TGCGCCAGCAGCCATGGGACTAGCGGGAGCTTCTCCTACGAGCAGTACTTC. It encodes CASSHGTSGSFSYEQYF.

This chain connects TRBV18 to TRBJ2-7; TRBD1 is a possible D gene (6 bases). CDR3 length: 14 amino acids. Per germline, CDR1 KGHSH and CDR2 LQKENI. Trimming took off 2 bases at V and 4 bases at J, with 12 bases between the two ends. CDR3 loop: CASSPSGAPYEQYF. CDR3 nucleotides: TGTGCCAGCTCACCATCAGGGGCACCGTACGAGCAGTACTTC.

DNA of the CDR3: TGTGCCAGCACCAAGGGACAGGGGTATACCGGGGAGCTGTTTTTT. It yields the protein CASTKGQGYTGELFF. V and J are TRBV27 and TRBJ2-2; 10 bases match TRBD1. The V gene end was trimmed by 7 bases and the J gene end by 5 bases; junction bases not matched to a gene: 7. There are 15 residues in the CDR3. Germline values: CDR1 MNHEY, CDR2 SMNVEV (reference sequence).

V usage is TRBV18 and J usage is TRBJ1-2; D gene unclear. Per germline, CDR1 KGHSH and CDR2 LQKENI. V lost 2 bases and J lost 8, with 9 bases in between. This CDR3 has 12 residues. The CDR3 spells CASSPVREGYTF. The CDR3 coding sequence is TGTGCCAGCTCACCAGTGAGGGAAGGCTACACCTTC.

The chain recombines TRBV14 with TRBJ2-3; no reliable D call. The CDR3 length is 14 residues. V was shortened by 4 bases and J by 6 bases, with 14 bases between the two germline ends. CDR1 and CDR2 (germline): SGHDN, FVKESK. The CDR3, as DNA: TGTGCCAGCAGCCGGAAACAGCCCGGCGATACGCAGTATTTT. It translates to CASSRKQPGDTQYF.

The chain links TRBV23-1 to TRBJ2-1; 9 bases align to TRBD1. TRBV23-1 has ORF status, its function being uncertain. The CDR3 extends over 17 amino acids. V dropped 6 bases and J dropped 2; count of bases not matched to a gene: 11. DNA for the CDR3: TGCGCCAGCAGCCTCCCGTGGGACAGGGTCCCCTACAATGAGCAGTTCTTC. Translated: CASSLPWDRVPYNEQFF.

In this sample, this clone turned up once. This sequence joins TRBV13 and TRBJ1-5; D call uncertain. Trimming pared 2 bases from V and 3 bases from J, leaving 2 bases between. CDR1 and CDR2 (germline): PRHDT, FYEKMQ (reference sequence). The CDR3 length is 12 residues. In nucleotides, the CDR3 is TGTGCCAGCAGCTTAATCAATCAGCCCCAGCATTTT. This gives the protein CASSLINQPQHF.

The V call is TRBV5-1, the J call TRBJ2-2, with 8 bases identical to TRBD1. The CDR3 loop spans 16 amino acids. Germline V gene data show CDR1 as SGHRS and CDR2 as YFSETQ. Trimming at V came to 0 bases and at J to 6 bases, leaving 7 bases not matched to a gene. The CDR3 nucleotides are TGCGCCAGCAGCTTGGAACCCCAGGGGGCATCCGGGGAGCTGTTTTTT. It codes for CASSLEPQGASGELFF.

This clone has only one observation. The V and J genes are TRBV7-9 and TRBJ1-2, with a weak D call TRBD1 (5 bases). The germline gives CDR1 SEHNR, CDR2 FQNEAQ (reference sequence). Deletions cut 3 bases from V and 7 bases from J, with 15 bases between. This CDR3 is built from 14 residues. CDR3 coding DNA: TGTGCCAGCAGCTTGTTCAGGGAAAAGGGTGGCTACACCTTC. It specifies CASSLFREKGGYTF.

This clone was detected a few times. This chain joins TRBV11-1 and TRBJ2-7; D unresolved. Germline-derived CDR1 and CDR2 are SGHAT and FQDESV (reference sequence). The CDR3 is 13 residues long. Deletions cut 5 bases from V and 4 bases from J, with 12 bases between. This CDR3 reads CASSAQELYEQYF. CDR3 coding DNA: TGTGCCAGCAGCGCCCAGGAGTTATACGAGCAGTACTTC. Using reference TRBV11-1 and TRBJ2-7 for the parts outside the CDR3, the full variable domain is EAEVAQSPRYKITEKSQAVAFWCDPISGHATLYWYRQILGQGPELLVQFQDESVVDDSQLPKDRFSAERLKGVDSTLKIQPAELGDSAMYLCASSAQELYEQYFGPGTRLTVT.

The table lists this clone with a count of one. This chain connects TRBV28 to TRBJ2-5; 7 positions match TRBD2. The junction had 12 bases not matched to a gene; V was cut back by 8 bases and J by 3 bases. Germline lookup yields CDR1 MDHEN and CDR2 SYDVKM. The CDR3 length is 15 residues. The CDR3 DNA reads TGTGCCAGCGAGGCACCGGGACTACCTAAAGAGACCCAGTACTTC. As protein: CASEAPGLPKETQYF.

This chain links TRBV2 with TRBJ1-2; 9 positions agree with TRBD1. This CDR3 contains 16 residues. J gave up 6 bases and V 7 bases, and 15 bases lay outside the gene matches. CDR1 and CDR2 (germline): SNHLY, FYNNEI. The CDR3 nucleotides read TGTGCCAGCACCACTTCTTTTAGGACAGGGGATCATGGCTACACCTTC. Its protein is CASTTSFRTGDHGYTF.

The V call is TRBV5-1, the J call TRBJ2-5; D remains ambiguous. V lost 0 bases and J lost 6, with 12 bases in between. CDR3 length equals 14 residues. Looked up from germline, CDR1 is SGHRS and CDR2 is YFSETQ. CDR3: CASSLEASLKTQYF. The DNA of the CDR3 is TGCGCCAGCAGCTTGGAAGCCTCCCTGAAGACCCAGTACTTC.

The chain is built from TRBV7-9 and TRBJ2-1; 11 bases line up with TRBD2. CDR3 length: 17 residues. The ends lost 3 bases at V and 7 bases at J; junction bases unmatched: 11. The germline gives CDR1 SEHNR, CDR2 FQNEAQ (reference sequence). The CDR3 loop is CASSLGVAGGPRNEQFF. The CDR3 DNA reads TGTGCCAGCAGCTTGGGGGTAGCGGGAGGGCCAAGAAATGAGCAGTTCTTC.

The chain carries TRBV2 and TRBJ1-5, with a weak D call TRBD1 (6 bases). The CDR3 has 14 amino acids. The V and J ends lost 6 bases and 0 bases respectively, with 9 bases between them. CDR1 and CDR2 (germline): SNHLY, FYNNEI. CDR3 sequence (DNA): TGTGCCAGCAGCGGGACACATAGCAATCAGCCCCAGCATTTT. Its translation: CASSGTHSNQPQHF.

This chain uses TRBV7-7 with TRBJ2-1; D tentatively reads TRBD1 or TRBD2 (6 bases each). Germline lookup yields CDR1 SSHAT and CDR2 FNYEAQ (reference sequence). This CDR3 has 15 amino acids. Trimming cost V 1 base and J 3 bases, with 10 bases left between them. In nucleotides, the CDR3 is TGTGCCAGCAGCTTAGAGGGGGGAGTCTACAATGAGCAGTTCTTC. Encoded protein: CASSLEGGVYNEQFF.

This clone appeared a single time. The chain is built from TRBV7-9 and TRBJ2-1, with 10 bases that match TRBD2. The V gene's germline CDR1 is SEHNR and CDR2 FQNEAQ (reference sequence). The CDR3 contains 17 residues. V shed 4 bases, J shed 6 bases, and the junction held 12 bases outside the gene matches. CDR3 residues: CASSWGSASGSPNEQFF. The DNA for the CDR3 is TGTGCCAGCAGCTGGGGGTCCGCTAGCGGGAGTCCCAATGAGCAGTTCTTC.